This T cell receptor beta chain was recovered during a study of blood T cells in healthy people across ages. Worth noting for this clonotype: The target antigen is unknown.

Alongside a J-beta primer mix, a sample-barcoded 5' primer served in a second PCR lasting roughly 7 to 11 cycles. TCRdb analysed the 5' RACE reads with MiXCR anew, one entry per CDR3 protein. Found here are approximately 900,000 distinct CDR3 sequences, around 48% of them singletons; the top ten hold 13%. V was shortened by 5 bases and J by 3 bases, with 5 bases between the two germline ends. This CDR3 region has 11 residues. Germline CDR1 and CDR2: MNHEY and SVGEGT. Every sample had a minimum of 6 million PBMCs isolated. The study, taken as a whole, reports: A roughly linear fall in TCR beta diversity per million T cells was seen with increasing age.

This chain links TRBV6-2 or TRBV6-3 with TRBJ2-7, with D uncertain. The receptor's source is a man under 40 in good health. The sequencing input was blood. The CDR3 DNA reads TGTGCCAGCAGTCCACACTACGAGCAGTACTTC. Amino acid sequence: CASSPHYEQYF.